Sequencing of this TCR beta chain was carried out in a study of molecular identifiers for immune sequencing clone quantification. MiXCR, applied by TCRdb to the PCR reads, yields one record per CDR3 protein. The sample shows around 460,000 distinct CDR3 sequences, approximately 25% of them seen only once. There are many counts of this clonotype. In germline, CDR1 is MGHRA, CDR2 YSYEKL. The CDR3 covers 16 residues. With 0 bases removed from V and 2 bases from J, the gap between germline ends came to 12 bases. The clonotype was recovered from a human donor in good health. Some libraries in this study had Jurkat cell RNA spiked in. The chain has TRBV4-1 and TRBJ2-3; the D call may be TRBD1 or TRBD2 (6 bases each). The sequenced sample consisted of naive CD8+ T cells from blood, with Jurkat cell RNA spiked in. Specified subset: FACS-sorted CD8+CD4-CCR7+CD45RA+ naive T cells. The CDR3 bases are TGCGCCAGCAGCCAAGAGAGGGGGGCATCCACAGATACGCAGTATTTT. Encoded protein: CASSQERGASTDTQYF.